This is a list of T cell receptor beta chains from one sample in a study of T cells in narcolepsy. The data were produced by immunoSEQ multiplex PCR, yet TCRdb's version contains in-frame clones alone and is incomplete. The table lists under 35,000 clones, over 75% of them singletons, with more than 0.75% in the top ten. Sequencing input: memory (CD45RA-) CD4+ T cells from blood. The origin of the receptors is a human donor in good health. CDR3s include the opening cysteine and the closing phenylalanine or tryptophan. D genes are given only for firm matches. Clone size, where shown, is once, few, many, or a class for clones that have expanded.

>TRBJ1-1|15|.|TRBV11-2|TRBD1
CASSTGQGAHTEAFF
TGTGCCAGCAGTACGGGACAGGGGGCACACACTGAAGCTTTCTTT
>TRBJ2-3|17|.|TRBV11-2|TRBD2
CASSLAGALPSADTQYF
TGTGCCAGCAGTCTAGCGGGGGCACTTCCCTCCGCAGATACGCAGTATTTT
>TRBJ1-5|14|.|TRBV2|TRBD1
CASRLDRGTQPQHF
TGTGCCAGCAGACTGGACAGGGGCACTCAGCCCCAGCATTTT
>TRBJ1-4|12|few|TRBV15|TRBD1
CATSREGQGLFF
TGTGCCACCAGCAGGGAGGGACAGGGGCTGTTTTTT
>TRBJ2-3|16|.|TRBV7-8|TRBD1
CASRPRGQGWTDTQYF
TGTGCCAGCAGACCCCGGGGACAGGGGTGGACAGATACGCAGTATTTT
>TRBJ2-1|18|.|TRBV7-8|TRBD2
CASSFQREGLISRDEQFF
TGTGCCAGCAGCTTCCAGCGGGAGGGCCTAATCAGTAGGGATGAGCAGTTCTTC
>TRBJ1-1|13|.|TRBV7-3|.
CASSVTVNTEAFF
TGTGCCAGCAGCGTGACAGTAAACACTGAAGCTTTCTTT
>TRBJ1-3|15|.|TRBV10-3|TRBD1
CAISGPQGAGNTIYF
TGTGCCATCAGTGGGCCACAGGGGGCTGGAAACACCATATATTTT
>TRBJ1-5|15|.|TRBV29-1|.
CSVMVQGSRSQPQHF
TGCAGCGTCATGGTTCAGGGGAGTCGGAGTCAGCCCCAGCATTTT
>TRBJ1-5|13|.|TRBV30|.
CAWSVRGRQPQHF
TGTGCCTGGAGTGTCAGGGGACGGCAGCCCCAGCATTTT
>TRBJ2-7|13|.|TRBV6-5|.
CASSGGPRYEQYF
TGTGCCAGCAGTGGAGGCCCCCGATACGAGCAGTACTTC
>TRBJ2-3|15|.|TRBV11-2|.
CASSLVLPPTDTQYF
TGTGCCAGCAGCTTAGTACTCCCTCCCACAGATACGCAGTATTTT
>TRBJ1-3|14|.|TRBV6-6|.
CASSLQVSGNTIYF
TGTGCCAGCAGCTTACAGGTCTCTGGAAACACCATATATTTT
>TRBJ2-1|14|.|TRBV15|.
CATRSGGLYNEQFF
TGTGCCACCAGATCCGGGGGCCTGTACAATGAGCAGTTCTTC
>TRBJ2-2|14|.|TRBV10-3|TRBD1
CAIRGQGNTGELFF
TGTGCCATCAGGGGACAGGGGAACACCGGGGAGCTGTTTTTT
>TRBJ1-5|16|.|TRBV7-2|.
CASSLVSGKGNQPQHF
TGTGCCAGCAGCTTAGTGTCGGGTAAGGGCAATCAGCCCCAGCATTTT
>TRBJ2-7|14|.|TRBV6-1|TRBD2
CASSWTSGNYEQYF
TGTGCCAGCAGCTGGACTAGCGGGAACTACGAGCAGTACTTC
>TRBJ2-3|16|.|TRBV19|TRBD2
CASSIREGASTDTQYF
TGTGCCAGTAGTATCAGGGAGGGAGCTAGCACAGATACGCAGTATTTT
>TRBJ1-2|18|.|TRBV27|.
CASSSRLRQPTFKYGYTF
TGTGCCAGCAGTTCCCGTCTCAGGCAGCCGACTTTTAAATATGGCTACACCTTC
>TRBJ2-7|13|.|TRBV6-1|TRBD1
CASIRGSTYEQYF
TGTGCCAGCATCAGGGGGTCGACCTACGAGCAGTACTTC
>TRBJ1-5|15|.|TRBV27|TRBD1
CASSPGTGRNQPQHF
TGTGCCAGCAGCCCCGGGACAGGAAGGAATCAGCCCCAGCATTTT
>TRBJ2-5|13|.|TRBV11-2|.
CASSSGNEETQYF
TGTGCCAGCAGCTCAGGGAATGAAGAGACCCAGTACTTC
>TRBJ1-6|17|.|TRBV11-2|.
CASSSRVTNSYNSPLHF
TGTGCCAGCAGCTCTAGGGTCACAAACTCCTATAATTCACCCCTCCACTTT
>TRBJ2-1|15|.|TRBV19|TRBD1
CASRADRSSYNEQFF
TGTGCCAGTAGGGCGGACAGGAGCTCCTACAATGAGCAGTTCTTC
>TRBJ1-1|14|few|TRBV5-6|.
CASSDDMGGTEAFF
TGTGCCAGCAGCGACGACATGGGTGGCACTGAAGCTTTCTTT
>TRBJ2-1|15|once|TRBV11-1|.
CASSFGPSDYNEQFF
TGTGCCAGCAGCTTTGGTCCTAGCGATTACAATGAGCAGTTCTTC
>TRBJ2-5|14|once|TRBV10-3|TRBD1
CAIRGGTGEETQYF
TGTGCCATCAGGGGAGGGACAGGGGAAGAGACCCAGTACTTC
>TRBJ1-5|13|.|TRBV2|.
CASSKNEDQPQHF
TGTGCCAGCAGTAAGAACGAGGATCAGCCCCAGCATTTT
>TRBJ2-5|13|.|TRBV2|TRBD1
CASSPGQKETQYF
TGTGCCAGCAGTCCGGGACAGAAAGAGACCCAGTACTTC
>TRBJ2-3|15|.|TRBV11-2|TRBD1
CASRTSQGQGDTQYF
TGTGCCAGCAGGACCTCACAGGGACAGGGAGATACGCAGTATTTT
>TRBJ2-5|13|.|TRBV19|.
CASGTQGGETQYF
TGTGCCAGTGGGACCCAGGGAGGAGAGACCCAGTACTTC
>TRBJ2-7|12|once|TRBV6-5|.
CASKGVGYEQYF
TGTGCCAGCAAAGGGGTTGGCTACGAGCAGTACTTC
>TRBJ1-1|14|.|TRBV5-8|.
CASSLLQGRAEAFF
TGTGCCAGCAGCTTACTACAGGGACGGGCTGAAGCTTTCTTT
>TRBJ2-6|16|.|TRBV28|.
CASRAGDSSGANVLTF
TGTGCCAGCAGAGCAGGTGACAGCTCTGGGGCCAACGTCCTGACTTTC
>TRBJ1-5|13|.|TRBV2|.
CASRRGGNQPQHF
TGTGCCAGCAGGAGGGGGGGCAATCAGCCCCAGCATTTT
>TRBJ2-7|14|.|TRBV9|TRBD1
CASGSGTGFLEQYF
TGTGCCAGCGGATCCGGGACAGGCTTTCTCGAGCAGTACTTC
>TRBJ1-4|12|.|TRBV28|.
CASHSSGSKLFF
TGTGCCAGCCACTCGTCAGGTTCAAAACTGTTTTTT
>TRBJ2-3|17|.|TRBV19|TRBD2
CASGLAGVLGYTDTQYF
TGTGCCAGTGGACTAGCGGGAGTATTAGGTTATACAGATACGCAGTATTTT
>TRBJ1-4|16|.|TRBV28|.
CASSLLRGAPNEKLFF
TGTGCCAGCAGTTTATTGAGGGGGGCCCCTAATGAAAAACTGTTTTTT
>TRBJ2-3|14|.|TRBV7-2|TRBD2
CASSLAGRTDTQYF
TGTGCCAGCAGCTTAGCCGGGAGGACAGATACGCAGTATTTT
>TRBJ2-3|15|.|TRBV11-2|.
CASSPTTSGVDTQYF
TGTGCCAGCAGCCCCACCACCTCGGGCGTAGATACGCAGTATTTT
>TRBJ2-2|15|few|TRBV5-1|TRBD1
CASSVRTGETGELFF
TGCGCCAGCAGCGTGAGAACAGGGGAAACCGGGGAGCTGTTTTTT
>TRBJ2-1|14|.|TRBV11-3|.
CASSLRDRIHEQFF
TGTGCCAGCAGCTTGCGAGACCGGATTCATGAGCAGTTCTTC
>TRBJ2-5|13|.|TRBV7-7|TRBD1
CASSRDREETQYF
TGTGCTAGCAGCAGAGACAGGGAAGAGACCCAGTACTTC
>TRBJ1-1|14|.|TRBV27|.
CASSADRQNTEAFF
TGTGCCAGCAGTGCTGACAGACAGAACACTGAAGCTTTCTTT
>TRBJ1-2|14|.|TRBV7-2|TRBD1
CASSARQGDYGYTF
TGTGCCAGCAGCGCCCGACAGGGGGACTATGGCTACACCTTC
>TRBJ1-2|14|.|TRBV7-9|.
CASTLDLSHYGYTF
TGTGCCAGCACCCTGGACCTTTCCCACTATGGCTACACCTTC
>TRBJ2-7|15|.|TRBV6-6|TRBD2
CASSYLTSGKAVQYF
TGTGCCAGCAGTTACTTGACTAGCGGGAAAGCTGTGCAGTACTTC
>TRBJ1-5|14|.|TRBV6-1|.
CASRGGVNNQPQHF
TGTGCCAGCAGAGGGGGGGTTAACAATCAGCCCCAGCATTTT
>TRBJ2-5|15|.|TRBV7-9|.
CASSFSTGKWETQYF
TGTGCCAGCAGCTTTAGTACAGGGAAATGGGAGACCCAGTACTTC
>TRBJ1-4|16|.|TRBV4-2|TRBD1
CASSQDRGQSNEKLFF
TGTGCCAGCAGCCAAGATCGGGGACAGAGTAATGAAAAACTGTTTTTT
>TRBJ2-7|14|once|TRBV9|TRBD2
CASSASGSSHEQYF
TGTGCCAGCAGCGCGAGCGGGAGCTCCCACGAGCAGTACTTC
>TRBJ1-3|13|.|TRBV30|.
CAWSVLSGNTIYF
TGTGCCTGGAGTGTACTTTCGGGAAACACCATATATTTT
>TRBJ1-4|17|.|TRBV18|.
CASSPRAASGTNEKLFF
TGTGCCAGCTCACCAAGGGCAGCTTCAGGGACTAATGAAAAACTGTTTTTT
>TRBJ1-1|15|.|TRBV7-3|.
CASSLDPAMNTEAFF
TGTGCCAGCAGCTTAGATCCGGCCATGAACACTGAAGCTTTCTTT
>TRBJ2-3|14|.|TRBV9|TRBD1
CASSVTGGADTQYF
TGTGCCAGCAGCGTGACAGGGGGAGCAGATACGCAGTATTTT
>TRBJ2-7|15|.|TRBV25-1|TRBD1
CASSESGTGGYEQYF
TGTGCCAGCAGTGAATCCGGGACAGGGGGCTACGAGCAGTACTTC
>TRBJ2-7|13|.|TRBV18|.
CASSPDGDYEQYF
TGTGCCAGCTCACCGGACGGGGACTACGAGCAGTACTTC